The sample holds one count of the clone carrying this T cell receptor beta chain. The antigen remains undetermined. Both 60 Vbeta primers and 13 Jbeta primers went into the PCR. Repertoires were generated with immunoSEQ multiplex PCR, while TCRdb's copy carries only in-frame clones and drops some. The data contain a few hundred thousand clones, about four fifths of them seen just once; the ten biggest clones take up roughly 2%. The germline CDR1 and CDR2 sequences are LGHNA and YNFKEQ. V lost 1 base, J lost 3 bases, and 4 bases stayed unmatched. This CDR3 region has 15 residues. This entry belongs to a study of cytomegalovirus exposure and HLA in healthy donors. Points from the study as a whole: Specific recognition of CMV antigens was confirmed in vitro for three chains (all CMV-associated).

This chain connects TRBV4-2 to TRBJ1-2; 8 nucleotides agree with TRBD1. Source material: PBMCs. This TCR came from a woman aged 40-49 years in good health and CMV-seropositive. This chain's CDR3 is CASSQVAGQDYGYTF. The CDR3 bases are TGTGCCAGCAGCCAAGTGGCGGGACAGGACTATGGCTACACCTTC.